This T cell receptor beta chain was sequenced during a study of cytomegalovirus exposure and HLA in healthy donors. The primer mix had 60 Vbeta and 13 Jbeta primers. Study processing details: Among the unique TCR beta chains that a later analysis counted, about 84 million in all, approximately 12 million were shared. Data came from immunoSEQ multiplex PCR; TCRdb stores just in-frame clones and leaves some out. Clone size and V and J calls were adopted from that table, with D and trimming inferred from the DNA. The sample contains around 210,000 clones, roughly 78% of which appear only once. Details on this clone: Its antigen is unidentified.

Study-wide results and limits: Only CMV serostatus was available as immune exposure information.

There are 12 residues in the CDR3. V lost 2 bases to trimming and J lost 8 bases, with 6 bases between them. Germline-derived CDR1 and CDR2 are MNHNY and SVGAGI (reference sequence). The V call is TRBV6-6, the J call TRBJ1-4; D not certain. The receptor was isolated from a boy between 5 and 17 years old in good health and CMV-seronegative. The specimen was PBMCs. The CDR3 sequence is CASSYAAEKLFF. CDR3 bases: TGTGCCAGCAGTTACGCGGCCGAAAAACTGTTTTTT.